This TCR beta chain was sequenced in a study of blood T cells in healthy people across ages. Notes on the study in general: Diversity of TCR beta per million T cells declined in a roughly linear way with age. In long-lived donors, naive CD4+ cell counts and diversity exceeded those of aged donors.

The CDR3 length is 13 residues. Germline assignment: CDR1 SGHVS and CDR2 FNYEAQ. Of note for this clonotype: The antigen is unknown. A junction boundary mismatches the germline segment, possibly from a read error.

The use of a sample-barcoded 5' primer and a J-beta primer mix characterized a second PCR of about 7 to 12 cycles. Every sample gave at least 2.5 million paired-end reads containing CDR3. One entry per CDR3 protein, called by TCRdb with MiXCR from the 5' RACE reads. Here the sample spans some 1,000,000 distinct CDR3 sequences, roughly 24% being singletons. This sample was shared with a second study, whose subject was T cells of mothers and their children. That study reports: Six children, together with their three healthy Caucasian mothers, made up the donors.

J is TRBJ2-1 and V is TRBV7-6; D may be TRBD1 (5 bases). The material sequenced was blood. The sequence derives from a girl aged 2 to 10 in good health. CDR3 DNA: TGTGCCAGCAGCTTAGGCACAGGCTACGAGCTGTACTTC. It yields the protein CASSLGTGYELYF.